A selection of T cell receptor beta chains follows, all from one sample in a study of blood T cell repertoires in COVID-19. This table comes from immunoSEQ multiplex PCR, and its TCRdb copy is limited to in-frame clones, with some not included. Among a few hundred thousand clones listed, nearly 90% were seen once. The sample consisted of PBMCs or T cells enriched from blood (not recorded which). These receptors came from a young woman who had recovered from COVID-19. CDR3s include the opening cysteine and the closing phenylalanine or tryptophan. Fields, in order: D gene, V gene, CDR3 protein. D genes are given only for firm matches.

.,TRBV7-6,CASSPPCEQYF
.,TRBV27,CASRPTSAGQETQYF
TRBD1,TRBV18,CASSPRTGDGYTF
.,TRBV6-2/TRBV6-3,CASSLTGNYGYTF
.,TRBV30,CAWNGGVYGYTF
TRBD2,TRBV4-1,CASSLGSGGAETQYF
TRBD1,TRBV6-1,CASRIGQGSGNTIYF
.,TRBV9,CASSVGSGSSYEQYF
TRBD1,TRBV7-9,CAIKGALADIQYF
.,TRBV12-3/TRBV12-4,CATSFDQPQHF
TRBD1,TRBV7-2,CASSLEGDSSSREFF
TRBD1,TRBV7-9,CASSPGTGGYEKLFF
TRBD2,TRBV28,CASSFGLAGLQETQYF
TRBD1,TRBV20-1,CSAGQGSPLHF
TRBD1,TRBV28,CASSATDRGRSNYGYTF
.,TRBV27,CASSLLQGNEQFF
TRBD1,TRBV25-1,CASSQGTGLSGYTF
TRBD1,TRBV5-1,CASSSRGLDTGELFF
.,TRBV25-1,CASSGDYNEQFF
.,TRBV19,CASTSRRTDYGYTF
.,TRBV10-3,CAISEGPGSGNTIYF
.,TRBV10-3,CAISESESSVQETQYF
.,TRBV2,CASRVTGTLGRQFF
.,TRBV2,CASSELAQDTQYF
TRBD1,TRBV15,CATSRHLTRDRGRREINQPQHF
.,TRBV9,CASTRGRGPGEKLFF
.,TRBV7-8,CASSLRHPNTGELFF
.,TRBV27,CASSPIAVSYEQYF
.,TRBV5-1,CASSLGGLGANVLTF
TRBD1,TRBV5-4,CASSPTGNYGYTF
.,TRBV5-1,CASSLASTTANTEAFF
.,TRBV6-5,CASRITQGNQPQHF
.,TRBV24-1,CATSDLEGYGYTF
TRBD1,TRBV3-1/TRBV3-2,CASSQDRGRAFF
.,TRBV20-1,CSASTGPYGDGYTF
TRBD1,TRBV7-2,CASSSRDRGYTF
TRBD1,TRBV30,CAWSVPGQGAMIEQFF
TRBD1,TRBV28,CASSFSGQGRLSYGYTF
.,TRBV7-9,CASSLSQGHTEAFF
.,TRBV6-5,CATSFLREQYF
TRBD1,TRBV6-2/TRBV6-3,CASSSPTGAQETQYF
.,TRBV30,CAWSVQGGQPQHF
TRBD2,TRBV7-6,CASSLVYSGSAGELFF
.,TRBV2,CASSPNVYEQYF
.,TRBV29-1,CSVGAGYGYTF
TRBD1,TRBV2,CASSLRQGAGYGYTF
.,TRBV20-1,CSASIDRPMNTEAFF
TRBD1,TRBV5-4,CASSSRQGTLYEQYF
.,TRBV7-2,CASSVRRNQPQHF
.,TRBV5-6,CASSWSGNSNTEAFF
TRBD1,TRBV9,CASSPHTGGYTTNEKLFF
.,TRBV27,CASKETTGNGYTF
TRBD2,TRBV15,CATSAHRAGGSYEQYF
TRBD1,TRBV7-6,CASSLVPTGPNSPLHF
.,TRBV5-1,CASSGLGAEDYGYTF
.,TRBV10-2,CASSQGGELFF
.,TRBV9,CASSVGGVGRDTIYF
TRBD1,TRBV30,CAWRIPGTGRIGYTF